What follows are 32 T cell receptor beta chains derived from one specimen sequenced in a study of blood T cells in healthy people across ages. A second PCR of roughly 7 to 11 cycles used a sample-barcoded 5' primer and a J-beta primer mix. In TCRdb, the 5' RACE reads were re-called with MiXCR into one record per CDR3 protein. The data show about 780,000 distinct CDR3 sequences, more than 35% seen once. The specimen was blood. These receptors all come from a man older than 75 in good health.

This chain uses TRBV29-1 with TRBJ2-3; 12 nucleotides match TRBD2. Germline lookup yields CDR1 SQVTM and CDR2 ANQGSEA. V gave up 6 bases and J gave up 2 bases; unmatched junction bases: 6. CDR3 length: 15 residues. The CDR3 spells CSVDTSGGYTDTQYF. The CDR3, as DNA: TGCAGCGTGGATACTAGCGGGGGGTACACAGATACGCAGTATTTT.

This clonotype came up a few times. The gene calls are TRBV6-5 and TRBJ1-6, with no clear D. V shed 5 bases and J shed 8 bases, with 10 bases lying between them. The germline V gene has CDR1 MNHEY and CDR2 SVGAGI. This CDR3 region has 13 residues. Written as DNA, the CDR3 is TGTGCCAGCAGTCCCGGTGACGATTCACCCCTCCACTTT. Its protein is CASSPGDDSPLHF.

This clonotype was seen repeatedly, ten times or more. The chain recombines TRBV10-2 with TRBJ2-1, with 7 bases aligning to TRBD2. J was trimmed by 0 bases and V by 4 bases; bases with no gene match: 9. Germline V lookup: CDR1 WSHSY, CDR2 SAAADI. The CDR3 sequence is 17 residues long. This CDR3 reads CASSGPRGGSSYNEQFF. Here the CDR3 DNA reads TGCGCCAGCAGTGGTCCGAGAGGCGGGAGCTCCTACAATGAGCAGTTCTTC.

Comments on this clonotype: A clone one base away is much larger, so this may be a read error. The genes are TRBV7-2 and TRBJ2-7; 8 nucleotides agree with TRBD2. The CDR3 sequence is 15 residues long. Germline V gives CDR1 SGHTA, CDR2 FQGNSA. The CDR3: CASSVLAGLSYEQSF. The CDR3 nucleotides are TGTGCCAGCAGCGTTCTAGCGGGCCTCTCCTACGAGCAGTCCTTC.

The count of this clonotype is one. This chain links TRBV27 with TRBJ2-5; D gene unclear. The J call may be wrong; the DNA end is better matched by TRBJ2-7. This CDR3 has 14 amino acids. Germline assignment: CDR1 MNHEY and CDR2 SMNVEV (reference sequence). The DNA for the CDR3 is TGTGCCAGCAGTTTAATGGACGCCAGCTACGAGCAGTACTTC. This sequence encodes CASSLMDASYEQYF.

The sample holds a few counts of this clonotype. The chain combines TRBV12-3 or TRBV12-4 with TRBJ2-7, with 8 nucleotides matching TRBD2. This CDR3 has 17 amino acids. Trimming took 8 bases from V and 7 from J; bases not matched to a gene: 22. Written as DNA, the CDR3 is TGTGCCAGCGGGGGGACTAGATCGCGGCATATCGTGGAAGAGCAGTACTTC. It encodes CASGGTRSRHIVEEQYF.

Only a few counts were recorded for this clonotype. CDR3 protein: CASSYSGSSYSYNEQYF. The DNA of the CDR3 is TGTGCCAGCAGTTACTCAGGTTCGTCGTACTCCTACAATGAGCAGTACTTC. The V and J genes are TRBV6-5 and TRBJ2-7; D gene uncertain. Germline loops: CDR1 MNHEY, CDR2 SVGAGI. The CDR3 has 17 residues. Trimming removed 0 bases from V and 7 bases from J, with 22 bases in between.

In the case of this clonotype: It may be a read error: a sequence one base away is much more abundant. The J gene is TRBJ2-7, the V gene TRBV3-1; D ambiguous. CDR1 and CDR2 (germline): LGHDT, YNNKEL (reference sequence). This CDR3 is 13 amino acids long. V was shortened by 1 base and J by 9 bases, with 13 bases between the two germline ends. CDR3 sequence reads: CASSQGGLSVQYF. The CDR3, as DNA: TGTGCCAGCAGCCAAGGAGGATTGAGCGTGCAGTACTTC.

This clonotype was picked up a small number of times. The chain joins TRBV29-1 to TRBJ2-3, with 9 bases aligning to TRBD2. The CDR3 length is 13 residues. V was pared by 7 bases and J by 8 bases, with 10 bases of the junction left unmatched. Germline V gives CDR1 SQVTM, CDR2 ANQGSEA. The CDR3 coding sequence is TGCAGCGGTAGCGGGGGAGGCCATGGTACGCAGTATTTT. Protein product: CSGSGGGHGTQYF.

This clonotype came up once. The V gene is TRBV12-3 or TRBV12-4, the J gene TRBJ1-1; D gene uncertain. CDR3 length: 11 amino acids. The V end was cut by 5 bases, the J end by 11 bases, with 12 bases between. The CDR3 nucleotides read TGTGCCAGCAGTCTGGGCGGGGAGGCTTTCTTT. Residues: CASSLGGEAFF.

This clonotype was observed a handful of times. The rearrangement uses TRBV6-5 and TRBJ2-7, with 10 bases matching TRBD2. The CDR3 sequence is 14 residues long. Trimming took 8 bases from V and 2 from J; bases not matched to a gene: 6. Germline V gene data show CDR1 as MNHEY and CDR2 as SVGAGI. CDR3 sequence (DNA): TGTGCCAGCTCGCCTAGCGGGAGACCCTACGAGCAGTACTTC. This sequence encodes CASSPSGRPYEQYF.

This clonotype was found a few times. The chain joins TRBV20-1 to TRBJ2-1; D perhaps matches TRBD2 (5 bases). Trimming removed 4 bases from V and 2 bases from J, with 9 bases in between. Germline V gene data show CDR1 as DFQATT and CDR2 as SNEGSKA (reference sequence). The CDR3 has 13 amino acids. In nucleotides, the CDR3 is TGCAGTGCTAAAAGGACTGCCTACAATGAGCAGTTCTTC. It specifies CSAKRTAYNEQFF.

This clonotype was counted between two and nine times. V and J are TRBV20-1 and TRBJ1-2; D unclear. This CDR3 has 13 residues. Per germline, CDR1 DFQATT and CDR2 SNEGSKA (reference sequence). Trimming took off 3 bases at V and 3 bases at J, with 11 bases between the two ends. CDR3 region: CSASVGRDYGYTF. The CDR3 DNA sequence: TGCAGTGCTAGCGTGGGAAGGGACTATGGCTACACCTTC.

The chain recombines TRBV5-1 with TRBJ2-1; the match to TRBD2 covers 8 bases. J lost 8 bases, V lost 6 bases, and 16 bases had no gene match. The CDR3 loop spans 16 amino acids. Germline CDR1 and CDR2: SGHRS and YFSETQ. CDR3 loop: CASTSGGSGNLDEQFF. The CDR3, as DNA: TGCGCCAGCACTTCGGGAGGTAGCGGGAATTTAGATGAGCAGTTCTTC. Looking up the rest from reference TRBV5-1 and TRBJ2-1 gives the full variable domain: KAGVTQTPRYLIKTRGQQVTLSCSPISGHRSVSWYQQTPGQGLQFLFEYFSETQRNKGNFPGRFSGRQFSNSRSEMNVSTLELGDSALYLCASTSGGSGNLDEQFFGPGTRLTVL.

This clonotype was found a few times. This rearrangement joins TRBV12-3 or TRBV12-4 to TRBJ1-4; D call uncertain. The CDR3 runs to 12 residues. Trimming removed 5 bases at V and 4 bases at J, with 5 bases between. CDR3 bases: TGTGCCAGCAGTCAAGTTAATGAAAAACTGTTTTTT. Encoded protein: CASSQVNEKLFF.

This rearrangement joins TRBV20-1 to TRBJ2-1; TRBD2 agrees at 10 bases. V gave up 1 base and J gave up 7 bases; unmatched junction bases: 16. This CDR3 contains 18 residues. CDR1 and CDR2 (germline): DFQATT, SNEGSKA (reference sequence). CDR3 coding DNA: TGCAGTGCTAGAGGGATAGCGGGGGGCCCACTCCCCCCAAATGAGCAGTTCTTC. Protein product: CSARGIAGGPLPPNEQFF.

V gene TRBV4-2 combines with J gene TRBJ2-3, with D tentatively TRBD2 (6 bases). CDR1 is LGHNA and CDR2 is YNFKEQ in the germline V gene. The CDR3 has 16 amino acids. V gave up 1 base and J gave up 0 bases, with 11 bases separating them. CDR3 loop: CASSQAQGTSTDTQYF. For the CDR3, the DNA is TGTGCCAGCAGCCAAGCCCAAGGGACTAGCACAGATACGCAGTATTTT.

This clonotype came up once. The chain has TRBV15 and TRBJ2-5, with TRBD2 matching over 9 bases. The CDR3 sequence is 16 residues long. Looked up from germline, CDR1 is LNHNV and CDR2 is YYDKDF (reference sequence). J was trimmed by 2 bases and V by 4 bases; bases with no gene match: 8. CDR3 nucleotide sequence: TGTGCCACCAGCACTTTACCGGGACTAGCTCAAGAGACCCAGTACTTC. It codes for CATSTLPGLAQETQYF.

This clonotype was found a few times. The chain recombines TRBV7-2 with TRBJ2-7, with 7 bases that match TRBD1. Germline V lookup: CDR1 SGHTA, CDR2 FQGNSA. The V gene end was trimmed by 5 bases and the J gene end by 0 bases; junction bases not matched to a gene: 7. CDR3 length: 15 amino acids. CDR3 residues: CASSIQRDSSYEQYF. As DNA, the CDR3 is TGTGCCAGCAGCATACAACGGGACAGCTCCTACGAGCAGTACTTC.

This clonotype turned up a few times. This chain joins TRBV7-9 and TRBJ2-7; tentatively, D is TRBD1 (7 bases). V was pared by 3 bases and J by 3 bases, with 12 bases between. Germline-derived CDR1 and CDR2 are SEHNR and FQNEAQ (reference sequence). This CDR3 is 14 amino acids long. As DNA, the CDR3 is TGTGCCAGCAGCTTCGGACAGGACTACTACGAGCAGTACTTC. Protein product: CASSFGQDYYEQYF.

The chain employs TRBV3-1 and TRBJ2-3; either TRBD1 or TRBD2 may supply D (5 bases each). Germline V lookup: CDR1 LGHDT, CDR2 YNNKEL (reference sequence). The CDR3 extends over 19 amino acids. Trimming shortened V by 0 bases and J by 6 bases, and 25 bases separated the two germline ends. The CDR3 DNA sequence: TGTGCCAGCAGCCAAGATCTGCCCCGGGGCAAGGCCAGCCGTGATACGCAGTATTTT. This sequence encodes CASSQDLPRGKASRDTQYF.

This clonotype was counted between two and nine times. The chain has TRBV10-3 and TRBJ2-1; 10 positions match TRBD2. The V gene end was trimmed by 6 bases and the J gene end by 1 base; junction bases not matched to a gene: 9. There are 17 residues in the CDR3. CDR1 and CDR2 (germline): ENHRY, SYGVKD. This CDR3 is CAIRKTSGYPSYNEQFF. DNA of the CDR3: TGTGCCATCAGGAAGACTAGCGGGTATCCTTCCTACAATGAGCAGTTCTTC.

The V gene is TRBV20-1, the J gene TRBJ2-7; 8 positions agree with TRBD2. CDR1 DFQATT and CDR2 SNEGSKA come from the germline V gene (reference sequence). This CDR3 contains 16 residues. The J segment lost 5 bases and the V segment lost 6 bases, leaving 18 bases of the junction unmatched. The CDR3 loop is CSASISLGLAANEQYF. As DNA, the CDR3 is TGCAGTGCCTCTATATCCTTAGGACTAGCAGCTAACGAGCAGTACTTC.

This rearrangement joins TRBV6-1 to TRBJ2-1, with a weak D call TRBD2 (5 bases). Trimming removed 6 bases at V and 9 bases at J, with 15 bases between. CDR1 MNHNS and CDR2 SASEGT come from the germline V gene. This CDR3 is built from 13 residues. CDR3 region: CASRKTSGFEQFF. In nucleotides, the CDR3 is TGTGCCAGCAGGAAAACCAGCGGATTTGAGCAGTTCTTC.

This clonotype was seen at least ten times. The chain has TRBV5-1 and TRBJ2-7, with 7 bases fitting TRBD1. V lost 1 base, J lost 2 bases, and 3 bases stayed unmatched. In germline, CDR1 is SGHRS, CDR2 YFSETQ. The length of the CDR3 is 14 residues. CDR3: CASSLQGVTYEQYF. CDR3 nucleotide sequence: TGCGCCAGCAGCTTGCAGGGGGTCACCTACGAGCAGTACTTC.

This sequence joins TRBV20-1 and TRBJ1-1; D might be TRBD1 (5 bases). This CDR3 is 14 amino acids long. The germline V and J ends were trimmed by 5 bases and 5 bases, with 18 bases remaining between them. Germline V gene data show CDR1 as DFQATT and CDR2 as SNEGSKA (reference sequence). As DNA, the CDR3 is TGCAGTGCTTTTAGGGGACCCCCGGTGACTGAAGCTTTCTTT. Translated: CSAFRGPPVTEAFF.

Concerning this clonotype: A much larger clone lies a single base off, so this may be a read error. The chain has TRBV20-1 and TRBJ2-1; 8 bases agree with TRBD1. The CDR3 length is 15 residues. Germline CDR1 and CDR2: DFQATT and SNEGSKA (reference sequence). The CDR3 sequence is CSARDGTGVYNGQFF. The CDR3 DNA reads TGCAGTGCTAGAGACGGGACAGGCGTATACAATGGGCAGTTCTTC.

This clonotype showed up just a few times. In nucleotides, the CDR3 is TGCAGCGTTGAAGATCGGGGGGGCGGGAGAAGGAATGAGCAGTTCTTC. This sequence encodes CSVEDRGGGRRNEQFF. The chain carries TRBV29-1 and TRBJ2-1; 8 nucleotides line up with TRBD2. The CDR3 totals 16 residues. J lost 7 bases, V lost 0 bases, and 11 bases had no gene match. Germline values: CDR1 SQVTM, CDR2 ANQGSEA.

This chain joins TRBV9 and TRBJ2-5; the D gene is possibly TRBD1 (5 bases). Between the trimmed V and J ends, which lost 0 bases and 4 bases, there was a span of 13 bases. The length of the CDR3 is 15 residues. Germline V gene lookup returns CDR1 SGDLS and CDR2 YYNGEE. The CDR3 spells CASSVGHNQGETQYF. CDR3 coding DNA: TGTGCCAGCAGCGTAGGGCACAACCAGGGAGAGACCCAGTACTTC.

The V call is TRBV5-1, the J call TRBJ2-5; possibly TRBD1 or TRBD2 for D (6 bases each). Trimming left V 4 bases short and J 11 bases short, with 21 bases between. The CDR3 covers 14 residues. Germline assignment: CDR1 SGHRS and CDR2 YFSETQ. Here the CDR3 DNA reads TGCGCCAGCAGCCTTGGGGGGCCCCACAATGAGCAGTACTTC. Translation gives CASSLGGPHNEQYF. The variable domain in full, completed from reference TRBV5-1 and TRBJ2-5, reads KAGVTQTPRYLIKTRGQQVTLSCSPISGHRSVSWYQQTPGQGLQFLFEYFSETQRNKGNFPGRFSGRQFSNSRSEMNVSTLELGDSALYLCASSLGGPHNEQYFGPGTRLLVL.

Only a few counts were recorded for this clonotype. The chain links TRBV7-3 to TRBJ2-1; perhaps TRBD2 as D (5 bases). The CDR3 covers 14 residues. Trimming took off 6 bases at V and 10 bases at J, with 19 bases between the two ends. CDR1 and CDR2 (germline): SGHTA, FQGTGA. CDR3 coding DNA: TGTGCCAGCAGTTCGCGGACTGGGGAAGGGGAGCAGTTCTTC. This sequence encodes CASSSRTGEGEQFF. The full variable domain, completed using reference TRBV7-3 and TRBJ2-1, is GAGVSQTPSNKVTEKGKYVELRCDPISGHTALYWYRQSLGQGPEFLIYFQGTGAADDSGLPNDRFFAVRPEGSVSTLKIQRTERGDSAVYLCASSSRTGEGEQFFGPGTRLTVL.

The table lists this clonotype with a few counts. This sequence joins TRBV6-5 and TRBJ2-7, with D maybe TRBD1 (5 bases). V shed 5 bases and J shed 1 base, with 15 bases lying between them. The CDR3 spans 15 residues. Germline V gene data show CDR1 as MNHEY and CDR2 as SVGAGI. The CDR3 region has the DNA TGTGCCAGCAGTGCCACAGGAGTTCCTTCCTACGAGCAGTACTTC. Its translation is CASSATGVPSYEQYF.